Each of the 23 T cell receptor beta chains below was sequenced from the same sample in a study of cytomegalovirus exposure and HLA in healthy donors. This PCR relied on a set of 60 Vbeta primers and 13 Jbeta primers. Assay used: immunoSEQ multiplex PCR; TCRdb lists only in-frame clones, some missing. The table gives roughly 75,000 clones; the top ten clones make up 0.83% of it. Source material: PBMCs. The receptors were sampled from a boy aged 5-17 years in good health and CMV-seronegative.

This rearrangement joins TRBV5-4 to TRBJ2-5; the match to TRBD1 covers 11 bases. The germline V gene encodes CDR1 SGHNT and CDR2 YYREEE (reference sequence). The CDR3 has 15 amino acids. Losses at the gene ends were 7 bases for V and 4 bases for J; bases not matched to a gene: 9. The CDR3 loop is CASSWGGQGGETQYF. DNA of the CDR3: TGTGCCAGCTCGTGGGGGGGACAGGGGGGAGAGACCCAGTACTTC.

The gene calls are TRBV9 and TRBJ2-7, with TRBD2 matching over 9 bases. V lost 0 bases to trimming and J lost 3 bases; unmatched junction nucleotides: 7. The CDR3 is made up of 16 amino acids. CDR1 and CDR2 (germline): SGDLS, YYNGEE. The chain's CDR3 is CASSVAPLAGFYEQYF. The DNA of the CDR3 is TGTGCCAGCAGCGTAGCCCCGCTAGCGGGGTTCTACGAGCAGTACTTC.

The DNA of the CDR3 is TGTGCCAGCAGTTACTCGCAGGGGGCCATGAACACTGAAGCTTTCTTT. Translation: CASSYSQGAMNTEAFF. This chain links TRBV6-5 with TRBJ1-1; TRBD1 matches at 8 bases. Germline lookup yields CDR1 MNHEY and CDR2 SVGAGI. The CDR3 runs 16 residues. The V and J ends lost 0 bases and 0 bases, in that order; junction bases with no gene match: 3.

This chain uses TRBV5-6 with TRBJ2-2; 8 bases align to TRBD2. CDR1 and CDR2 from the germline V gene are SGHDT and YYEEEE. The CDR3 is made up of 16 amino acids. Unmatched junction bases numbered 4, after V lost 0 bases and J lost 3 bases. CDR3 sequence reads: CASSLEPGGDTGELFF. CDR3 bases: TGTGCCAGCAGCTTGGAACCGGGAGGGGACACCGGGGAGCTGTTTTTT.

The V and J genes are TRBV6-5 and TRBJ2-1; 12 nucleotides agree with TRBD2. This CDR3 region has 16 residues. Germline CDR1 MNHEY, CDR2 SVGAGI. Unmatched junction bases numbered 4, after V lost 3 bases and J lost 4 bases. The CDR3 protein is CASSYGTSGRYNEQFF. For the CDR3, the DNA is TGTGCCAGCAGTTATGGTACTAGCGGGAGGTACAATGAGCAGTTCTTC.

The rearrangement joins TRBV5-1 to TRBJ2-2; 11 bases align to TRBD1. This CDR3 has 14 amino acids. CDR1 SGHRS and CDR2 YFSETQ come from the germline V gene. Trimming took 4 bases from V and 6 from J; bases not matched to a gene: 2. The CDR3: CASSRDRGAGELFF. The CDR3 DNA follows: TGCGCCAGCAGCCGGGACAGGGGGGCCGGGGAGCTGTTTTTT.

The rearrangement links TRBV4-2 to TRBJ1-1; tentative D call: TRBD1 (6 bases). Germline CDR1 LGHNA, CDR2 YNFKEQ. The CDR3 has 16 residues. The V and J ends lost 4 bases and 1 base respectively, with 16 bases between them. The chain's CDR3 is CASSPGIGQRNTEAFF. Written as DNA, the CDR3 is TGTGCCAGCAGCCCAGGTATAGGACAGAGGAACACTGAAGCTTTCTTT.

The chain joins TRBV10-1 to TRBJ1-1; perhaps TRBD1 as D (5 bases). V gave up 4 bases and J gave up 7 bases, with 10 bases separating them. The CDR3 is 12 residues long. The germline V gene has CDR1 WNHNN and CDR2 SYGVQD (reference sequence). The CDR3 sequence is CASSVGTGEAFF. CDR3 DNA: TGCGCCAGCAGTGTAGGAACAGGTGAAGCTTTCTTT.

The chain carries TRBV20-1 and TRBJ2-3; D is unresolved. CDR3 length equals 11 residues. Deletions cut 5 bases from V and 5 bases from J, with 8 bases between. CDR1 DFQATT and CDR2 SNEGSKA come from the germline V gene (reference sequence). The DNA of the CDR3 is TGCAGTGCTCAATTAGTAGATACGCAGTATTTT. It is translated as CSAQLVDTQYF.

The V gene is TRBV5-6, the J gene TRBJ1-1; possibly TRBD1 for D (5 bases). CDR1 is SGHDT, CDR2 YYEEEE, per germline. The CDR3 runs 17 residues. The germline V and J ends were trimmed by 1 base and 2 bases, with 18 bases remaining between them. The CDR3 sequence is CASSLLQDANFNTEAFF. DNA of the CDR3: TGTGCCAGCAGCTTGTTACAGGACGCGAATTTTAACACTGAAGCTTTCTTT.

The rearrangement joins TRBV7-2 to TRBJ2-7; 8 positions match TRBD1. This CDR3 is 14 amino acids long. The germline CDR1 and CDR2 sequences are SGHTA and FQGNSA. V lost 0 bases to trimming and J lost 3 bases; unmatched junction nucleotides: 1. This CDR3 reads CASSLAGQGYEQYF. The CDR3 coding sequence is TGTGCCAGCAGCTTAGCCGGACAGGGCTACGAGCAGTACTTC. The full variable domain, with the rest looked up from reference TRBV7-2 and TRBJ2-7, is GAGVSQSPSNKVTEKGKDVELRCDPISGHTALYWYRQSLGQGLEFLIYFQGNSAPDKSGLPSDRFSAERTGGSVSTLTIQRTQQEDSAVYLCASSLAGQGYEQYFGPGTRLTVT.

Of note for this clone: The sample contains more than one DNA sequence encoding this CDR3. This sequence joins TRBV6-5 and TRBJ1-1; no reliable D call. Per germline, CDR1 MNHEY and CDR2 SVGAGI. This CDR3 contains 12 residues. V was clipped by 6 bases and J by 2 bases, with 7 bases between them. CDR3 bases: TGTGCCAGCAGCCGAGGAAACACTGAAGCTTTCTTT. Its translation: CASSRGNTEAFF.

The CDR3 sequence is CASAVSQYSTDTQYF. CDR3 nucleotides: TGTGCCAGCGCGGTGAGCCAATATAGCACAGATACGCAGTATTTT. The V and J genes are TRBV25-1 and TRBJ2-3; D is unclear. The CDR3 contains 15 residues. CDR1 MGHDK and CDR2 SYGVNS come from the germline V gene. Trimming pared 8 bases from V and 0 bases from J, leaving 15 bases between.

The rearrangement links TRBV7-8 to TRBJ1-5; 7 bases fit TRBD1. This CDR3 contains 15 residues. Germline loops: CDR1 SGHVS, CDR2 FQNEAQ. The V gene end was trimmed by 1 base and the J gene end by 7 bases; junction bases not matched to a gene: 7. CDR3 amino acids: CASSLEQGVGQPQHF. The CDR3 DNA sequence: TGTGCCAGCAGCTTAGAGCAGGGGGTAGGACAGCCCCAGCATTTT. The complete variable domain, with remaining parts taken from reference TRBV7-8 and TRBJ1-5, reads GAGVSQSPRYKVAKRGQDVALRCDPISGHVSLFWYQQALGQGPEFLTYFQNEAQLDKSGLPSDRFFAERPEGSVSTLKIQRTQQEDSAVYLCASSLEQGVGQPQHFGDGTRLSIL.

The V call is TRBV5-1, the J call TRBJ1-2; TRBD1 agrees at 11 bases. Looked up from germline, CDR1 is SGHRS and CDR2 is YFSETQ. The V and J ends lost 4 bases and 5 bases, in that order; junction bases with no gene match: 4. The CDR3 is 14 amino acids. For the CDR3, the DNA is TGCGCCAGCAGCCTGGGACAGGGGGGGTATGGCTACACCTTC. This sequence encodes CASSLGQGGYGYTF.

The chain employs TRBV5-4 and TRBJ1-2; D is possibly TRBD1 (5 bases). This CDR3 is 15 amino acids long. Per the germline V gene, CDR1 is SGHNT and CDR2 is YYREEE (reference sequence). The V end was cut by 4 bases, the J end by 1 base, with 14 bases between. The CDR3 DNA sequence: TGTGCCAGCAGCCGATTATCGACAGATAACTATGGCTACACCTTC. Translating gives CASSRLSTDNYGYTF.

The rearrangement links TRBV30 to TRBJ1-4; maybe TRBD1 (6 bases). The CDR3 is made up of 15 amino acids. The V and J ends lost 0 bases and 7 bases respectively, with 15 bases between them. CDR1 GTSNPN and CDR2 SVGIG come from the germline V gene (reference sequence). The CDR3 DNA reads TGTGCCTGGAGTGTACAGGGTGTTCCCCGTGAAAAACTGTTTTTT. This sequence encodes CAWSVQGVPREKLFF.

V is TRBV9 and J is TRBJ1-2; D gene unclear. CDR1 is SGDLS and CDR2 is YYNGEE in the germline V gene. The CDR3 runs 14 residues. V was pared by 0 bases and J by 1 base, with 7 bases between. The CDR3 DNA follows: TGTGCCAGCAGCGTAGATACATTTAACTATGGCTACACCTTC. It encodes CASSVDTFNYGYTF. The full variable domain, in which reference TRBV9 and TRBJ1-2 provide the parts outside the CDR3, is DSGVTQTPKHLITATGQRVTLRCSPRSGDLSVYWYQQSLDQGLQFLIQYYNGEERAKGNILERFSAQQFPDLHSELNLSSLELGDSALYFCASSVDTFNYGYTFGSGTRLTVV.

The chain is built from TRBV13 and TRBJ1-1; no clear D gene. Trimming shortened V by 3 bases and J by 11 bases, and 16 bases separated the two germline ends. The CDR3 runs 13 residues. The germline gives CDR1 PRHDT, CDR2 FYEKMQ (reference sequence). This chain's CDR3 is CASSFSVEGLAFF. The CDR3 coding sequence is TGTGCCAGCAGCTTTTCGGTTGAGGGCTTGGCTTTCTTT.

The chain is built from TRBV7-6 and TRBJ1-5; the match to TRBD1 covers 7 bases. V gave up 3 bases and J gave up 5 bases; unmatched junction bases: 4. This CDR3 spans 14 amino acids. CDR1 is SGHVS, CDR2 FNYEAQ, per germline. In nucleotides, the CDR3 is TGTGCCAGCAGCTTTTCAGACAGGGATCAGCCCCAGCATTTT. Protein product: CASSFSDRDQPQHF.

The gene calls are TRBV9 and TRBJ2-2; 8 nucleotides line up with TRBD2. The V segment lost 3 bases and the J segment 1 base; nucleotides outside the gene matches: 8. Germline V CDR1 and CDR2: SGDLS, YYNGEE. The CDR3 is 17 residues long. The CDR3 loop reads CASSAASAGGNTGELFF. The CDR3 nucleotides read TGTGCCAGCAGCGCGGCTTCGGCGGGGGGGAACACCGGGGAGCTGTTTTTT.

The J gene is TRBJ2-2, the V gene TRBV16; 7 bases align to TRBD2. This CDR3 region has 16 residues. J gave up 4 bases and V 3 bases, and 8 bases lay outside the gene matches. Germline V lookup: CDR1 KGHSY, CDR2 FQNENV. The CDR3 spells CASSHPLAESTGELFF. For the CDR3, the DNA is TGTGCCAGCAGCCACCCGCTAGCGGAAAGCACCGGGGAGCTGTTTTTT. Filled out from reference TRBV16 and TRBJ2-2, the complete variable domain reads GEEVAQTPKHLVRGEGQKAKLYCAPIKGHSYVFWYQQVLKNEFKFLISFQNENVFDETGMPKERFSAKCLPNSPCSLEIQATKLEDSAVYFCASSHPLAESTGELFFGEGSRLTVL.

This chain links TRBV5-4 with TRBJ2-6; TRBD1 might be the D (5 bases). CDR1 and CDR2 from the germline V gene are SGHNT and YYREEE (reference sequence). Deletions cut 0 bases from V and 5 bases from J, with 9 bases between. This CDR3 is built from 15 residues. CDR3 residues: CASSLAQGWANVLTF. In DNA form, the CDR3 reads TGTGCCAGCAGCTTGGCCCAGGGATGGGCCAACGTCCTGACTTTC.